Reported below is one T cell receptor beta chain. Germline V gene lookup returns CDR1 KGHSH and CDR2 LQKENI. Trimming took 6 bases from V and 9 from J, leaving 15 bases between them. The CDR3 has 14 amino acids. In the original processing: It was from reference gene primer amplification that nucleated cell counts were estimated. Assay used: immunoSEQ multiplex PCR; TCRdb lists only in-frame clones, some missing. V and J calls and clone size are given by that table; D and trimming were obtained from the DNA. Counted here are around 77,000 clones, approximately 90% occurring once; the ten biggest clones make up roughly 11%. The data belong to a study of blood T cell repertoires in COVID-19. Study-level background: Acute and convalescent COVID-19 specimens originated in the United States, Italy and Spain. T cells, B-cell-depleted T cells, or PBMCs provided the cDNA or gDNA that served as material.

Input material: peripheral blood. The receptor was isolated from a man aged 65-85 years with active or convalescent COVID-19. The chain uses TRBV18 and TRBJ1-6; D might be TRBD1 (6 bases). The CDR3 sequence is CASSESGGPSPLHF. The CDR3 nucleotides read TGTGCCAGCTCGGAAAGCGGGGGGCCTTCACCCCTCCACTTT. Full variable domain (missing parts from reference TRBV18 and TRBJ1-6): NAGVMQNPRHLVRRRGQEARLRCSPMKGHSHVYWYRQLPEEGLKFMVYLQKENIIDESGMPKERFSAEFPKEGPSILRIQQVVRGDSAAYFCASSESGGPSPLHFGNGTRLTVT.